This T cell receptor (beta chain) appears in the sequencing data of a study of Ad26.COV2.S vaccination and SARS-CoV-2 variants. Overall study: A participant enrolled in the COV1001 Ad26.COV2.S trial arm provided the sample. Study-level results: Participants given vaccine showed non-spike TCR breadth similar to that of placebo recipients.

CDR3 length equals 14 residues. The germline CDR1 and CDR2 sequences are SGHAT and FQNNGV. Trimming cost V 5 bases and J 2 bases, with 11 bases left between them. Noted treatment: roughly 19 received Ad26.COV2.S at low or high dose, single or two shots; 5 received placebo; per-sample allocation not given. At day 63 after the first vaccine or placebo injection, samples were drawn. In Boston, the donor was an adult between 18-55 years of age. Wuhan-strain SARS-CoV-2 spike was expressed by the Ad26 vector that made up the vaccine. TCRdb's copy holds only in-frame clones and misses some; the assay was immunoSEQ multiplex PCR. The sample lists around 300,000 clones; more than 85% were seen once. On this clone itself: Its antigen is currently unknown.

This TCR came from a person between 18 and 65 years old who received the Ad26.COV2.S COVID-19 vaccine or a placebo. The sample was peripheral blood, taken in a trial of Ad26.COV2.S vaccine versus placebo. The chain combines TRBV11-2 with TRBJ2-3; TRBD2 might be the D (5 bases). CDR3 nucleotides: TGTGCCAGCAGCCCAAGCGGAAACACAGATACGCAGTATTTT. It specifies CASSPSGNTDTQYF.